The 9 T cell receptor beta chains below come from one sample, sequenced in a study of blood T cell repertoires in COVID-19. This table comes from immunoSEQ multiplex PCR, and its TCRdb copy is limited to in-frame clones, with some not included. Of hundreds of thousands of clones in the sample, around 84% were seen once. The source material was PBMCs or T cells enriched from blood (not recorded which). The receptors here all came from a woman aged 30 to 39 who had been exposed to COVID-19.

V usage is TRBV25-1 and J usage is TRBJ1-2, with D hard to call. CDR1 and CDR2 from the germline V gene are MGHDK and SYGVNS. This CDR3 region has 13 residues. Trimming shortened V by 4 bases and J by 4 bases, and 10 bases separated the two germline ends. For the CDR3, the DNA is TGTGCCAGCAGTGTTGCCTCCAGCTATGGCTACACCTTC. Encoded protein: CASSVASSYGYTF.

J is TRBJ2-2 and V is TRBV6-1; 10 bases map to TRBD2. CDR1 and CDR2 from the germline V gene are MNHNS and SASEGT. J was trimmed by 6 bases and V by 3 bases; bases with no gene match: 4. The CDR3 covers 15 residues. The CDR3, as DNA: TGTGCCAGCAGTGATGTAGCGGGGGGTCCCGGGGAGCTGTTTTTT. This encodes CASSDVAGGPGELFF.

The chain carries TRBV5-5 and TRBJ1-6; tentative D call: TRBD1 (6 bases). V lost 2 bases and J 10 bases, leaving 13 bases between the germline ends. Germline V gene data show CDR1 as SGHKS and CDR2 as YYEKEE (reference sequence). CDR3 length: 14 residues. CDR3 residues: CASSFNREISPLHF. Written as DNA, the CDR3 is TGTGCCAGCAGCTTCAACAGGGAGATATCACCCCTCCACTTT.

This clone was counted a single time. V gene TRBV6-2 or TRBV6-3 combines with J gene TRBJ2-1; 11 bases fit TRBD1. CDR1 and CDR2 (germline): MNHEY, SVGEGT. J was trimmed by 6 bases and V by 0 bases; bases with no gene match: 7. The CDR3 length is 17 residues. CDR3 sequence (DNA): TGTGCCAGCAGTTACTCACGGGACAGGGGGTTCGGCAATGAGCAGTTCTTC. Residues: CASSYSRDRGFGNEQFF.

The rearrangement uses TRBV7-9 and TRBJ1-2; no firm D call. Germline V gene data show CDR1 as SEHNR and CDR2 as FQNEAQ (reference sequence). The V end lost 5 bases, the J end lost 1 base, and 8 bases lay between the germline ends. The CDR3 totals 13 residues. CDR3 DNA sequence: TGTGCCAGCAGCCCGTCCCTTAACTATGGCTACACCTTC. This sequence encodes CASSPSLNYGYTF.

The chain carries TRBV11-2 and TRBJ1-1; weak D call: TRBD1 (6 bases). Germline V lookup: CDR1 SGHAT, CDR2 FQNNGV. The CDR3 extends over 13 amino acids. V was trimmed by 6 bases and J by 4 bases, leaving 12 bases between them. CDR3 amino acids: CASRRGGGTEAFF. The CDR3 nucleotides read TGTGCCAGCAGAAGAGGGGGGGGCACTGAAGCTTTCTTT.

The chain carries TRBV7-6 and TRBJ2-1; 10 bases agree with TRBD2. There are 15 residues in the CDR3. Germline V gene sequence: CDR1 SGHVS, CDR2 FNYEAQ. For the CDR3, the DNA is TGTGGGCCGGTGAATAGACTAGCGGGCGGGGATGAGCAGTTCTTC. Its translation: CGPVNRLAGGDEQFF.

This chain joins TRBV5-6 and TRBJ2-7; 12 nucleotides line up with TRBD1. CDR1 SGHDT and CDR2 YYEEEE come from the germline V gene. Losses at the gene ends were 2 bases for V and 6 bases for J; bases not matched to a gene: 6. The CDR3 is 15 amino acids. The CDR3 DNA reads TGTGCCAGCAGCTTCGCGGGACAGGGGGCTATCGAGCAGTACTTC. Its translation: CASSFAGQGAIEQYF. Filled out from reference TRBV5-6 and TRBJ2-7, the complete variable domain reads DAGVTQSPTHLIKTRGQQVTLRCSPKSGHDTVSWYQQALGQGPQFIFQYYEEEERQRGNFPDRFSGHQFPNYSSELNVNALLLGDSALYLCASSFAGQGAIEQYFGPGTRLTVT.

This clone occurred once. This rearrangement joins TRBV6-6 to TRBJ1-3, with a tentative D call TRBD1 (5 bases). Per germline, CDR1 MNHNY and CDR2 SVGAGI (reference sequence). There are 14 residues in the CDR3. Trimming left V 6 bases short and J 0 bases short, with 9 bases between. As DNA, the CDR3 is TGTGCCAGCAGCTCGGACAACTCTGGAAACACCATATATTTT. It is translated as CASSSDNSGNTIYF.